This TCR beta chain was retrieved from a study of T-cell memory formation after mild COVID-19. Findings and caveats of the study: Shrinking CD4+ clones were chiefly CM and EM; CD8+ ones were chiefly EMRA.

With constant-segment primers, 5'RACE yielded cDNA libraries of TCR alpha and TCR beta that carried sample barcodes and UMIs. From the 5' RACE reads, TCRdb called clonotypes with MiXCR, one entry per CDR3 protein. This table has around 250,000 distinct CDR3 sequences, about a sixth appearing once. Details on this clonotype: Its antigen is still unknown.

The TCR comes from a man aged 18 to 30 who had mild COVID-19 (a few samples of this study predate the infection). Cell type and time point are not known. The material sequenced was PBMCs or a T cell subset sorted from them (not recorded which).

The CDR3 DNA is TGTGCTAGTGGTTTGGGACTCGCGGGGGAGCGGGGAGAGACCCAGTACTTC. This gives the protein CASGLGLAGERGETQYF. The chain employs TRBV12-5 and TRBJ2-5; TRBD2 matches at 7 bases. CDR3 length: 17 amino acids. CDR1 and CDR2 from the germline V gene are LGHNT and FRNRAP. Trimming cost V 1 base and J 4 bases; bases outside gene matches: 12.